The 5 T cell receptor beta chains presented below share a single source sample, sequenced in a study of blood T cell repertoires in COVID-19. Profiled with immunoSEQ multiplex PCR; TCRdb holds only in-frame clones, not every one. The sample has 150,000 to 200,000 clones; approximately 83% are singletons. Specimen: peripheral blood. Every receptor here comes from a man between 60 and 70 years old with acute or convalescent COVID-19.

This sequence joins TRBV4-3 and TRBJ1-2; unclear D gene. CDR1 is LGHNA and CDR2 is YSLEER in the germline V gene. V gave up 1 base and J gave up 2 bases, with 5 bases separating them. The CDR3 is 13 amino acids. CDR3 loop: CASSQGLNYGYTF. CDR3 in DNA: TGCGCCAGCAGCCAAGGCCTAAACTATGGCTACACCTTC.

This rearrangement joins TRBV21-1 to TRBJ2-3; the D call in the table, TRBD1, was not verified against the DNA. TRBV21-1 is a pseudogene locus. This CDR3 has 16 residues. This CDR3 is CASSKWDIDTTDTQYF. DNA of the CDR3: TGTGCCAGCAGCAAATGGGACATAGATACCACAGATACGCAGTATTTT.

The chain couples TRBV5-1 to TRBJ2-2; TRBD2 matches at 7 bases. This CDR3 spans 15 amino acids. Trimming at V came to 2 bases and at J to 1 base, leaving 2 bases not matched to a gene. Germline V lookup: CDR1 SGHRS, CDR2 YFSETQ. CDR3 residues: CASSFSGWNTGELFF. The CDR3 coding sequence is TGCGCCAGCAGCTTTAGCGGGTGGAACACCGGGGAGCTGTTTTTT. Supplemented by reference TRBV5-1 and TRBJ2-2, the full variable domain reads KAGVTQTPRYLIKTRGQQVTLSCSPISGHRSVSWYQQTPGQGLQFLFEYFSETQRNKGNFPGRFSGRQFSNSRSEMNVSTLELGDSALYLCASSFSGWNTGELFFGEGSRLTVL.

The chain uses TRBV15 and TRBJ2-7; 8 positions agree with TRBD2. V trimming: 4 bases; J trimming: 6 bases; junction bases outside the gene matches: 8. CDR1 is LNHNV and CDR2 is YYDKDF in the germline V gene (reference sequence). There are 14 residues in the CDR3. CDR3 sequence (DNA): TGTGCCACCAGCACAACAGCGGGAGCCCTCGAGCAGTACTTC. This codes for CATSTTAGALEQYF.

V and J are TRBV28 and TRBJ1-1, with a possible D match to TRBD1 (6 bases). Germline CDR1 MDHEN, CDR2 SYDVKM. The V end lost 2 bases, the J end lost 0 bases, and 10 bases lay between the germline ends. The CDR3 runs to 15 residues. The CDR3: CASSLAGGLNTEAFF. Written as DNA, the CDR3 is TGTGCCAGCAGTTTAGCTGGGGGCTTGAACACTGAAGCTTTCTTT.